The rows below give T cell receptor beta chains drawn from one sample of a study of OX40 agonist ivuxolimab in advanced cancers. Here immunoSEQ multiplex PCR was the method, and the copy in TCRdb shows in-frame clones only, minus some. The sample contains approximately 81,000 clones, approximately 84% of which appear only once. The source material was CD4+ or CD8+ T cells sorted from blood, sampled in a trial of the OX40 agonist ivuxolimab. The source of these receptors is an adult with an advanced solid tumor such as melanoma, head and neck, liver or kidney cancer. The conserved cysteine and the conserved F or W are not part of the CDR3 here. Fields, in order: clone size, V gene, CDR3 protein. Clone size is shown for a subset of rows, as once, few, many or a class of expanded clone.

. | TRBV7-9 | ASRTFLGNTEAF
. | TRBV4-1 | ASSQDYIKIEAF
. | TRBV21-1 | ASADRRPIWGYT
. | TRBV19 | ASSIGEREMTEAF
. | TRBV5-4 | ASSSGQSLYEQY
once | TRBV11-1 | ASSLPSVMNTGELF
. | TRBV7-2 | ASSLYSPREQF
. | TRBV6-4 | ASSPRLGQGDRGYGYT
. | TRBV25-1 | ASSDAGGASYEQY
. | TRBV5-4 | ASSGGQASYGYT
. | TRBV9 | ASSGSPLGGLNTGELF
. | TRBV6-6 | ASRTGQSPLH
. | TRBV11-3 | ASSPDTEAF